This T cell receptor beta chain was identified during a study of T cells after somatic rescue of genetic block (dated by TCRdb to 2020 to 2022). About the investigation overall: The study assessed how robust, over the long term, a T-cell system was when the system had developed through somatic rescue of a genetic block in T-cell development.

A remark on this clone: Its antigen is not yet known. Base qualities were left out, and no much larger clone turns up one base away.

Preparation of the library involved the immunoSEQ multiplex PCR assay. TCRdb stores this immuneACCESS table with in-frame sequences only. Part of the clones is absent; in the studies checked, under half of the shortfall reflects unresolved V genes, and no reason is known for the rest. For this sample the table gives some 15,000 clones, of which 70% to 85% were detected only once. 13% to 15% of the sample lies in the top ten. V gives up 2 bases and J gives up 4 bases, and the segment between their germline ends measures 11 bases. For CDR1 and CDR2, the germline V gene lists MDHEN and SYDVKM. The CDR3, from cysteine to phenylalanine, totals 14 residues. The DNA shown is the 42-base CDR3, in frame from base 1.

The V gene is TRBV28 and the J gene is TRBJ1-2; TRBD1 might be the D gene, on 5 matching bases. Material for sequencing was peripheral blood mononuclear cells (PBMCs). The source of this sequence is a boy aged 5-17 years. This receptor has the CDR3 CASSLGGVIYGYTF. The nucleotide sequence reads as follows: TGTGCCAGCAGTTTAGGGGGGGTGATCTATGGCTACACCTTC.